This T cell receptor beta chain was identified in a study of shared clonotypes between healthy human individuals (dated by TCRdb to the early 2020s). In terms of the full investigation: Three men and two women, aged 18 to 49 years, made up the cohort. For each donor, three plates each were used for CD4 naive and CD4 memory, two plates were used for CD8 naive, and one plate was used for CD8 memory. The study deeply sequenced blood TCR repertoires of about five healthy adults to estimate repertoire size and the extent of clonotype sharing between individuals. Libraries were prepared and TCR repertoires were sequenced by different laboratories using diverse techniques, in order to increase sequencing depth and limit assay-specific biases. Leukapheresis yielded between about 0.85 and 10 billion PBMCs per donor.

Using the deep immunoSEQ assay, multiplex PCR amplified TCR CDR3 regions from genomic DNA. Extracted genomic DNA from each cell subset was spread evenly across all wells of several immunoSEQ 96-well plates, with each plate serving as a replicate. For sorted subsets, roughly 200 ng of genomic DNA, equivalent to 25,000 to 35,000 T cell genomes, went into each replicate PCR. Purified libraries were measured with a Qubit 3.0 fluorometer, size-checked on a Bioanalyzer 2100, and measured again with the KAPA Library Quantification kit. Each immunoSEQ 96-well plate was sequenced on its own single-read 150-cycle Illumina NextSeq 550 flow cell. The original pipeline was this. Because the immunoSEQ output included only junctional sequences and no quality scores, the filtering could not be the same as the filtering used for full-length reads. Sequences were annotated with PyIR, a Python wrapper for IgBLAST v1.9, and V/J genes and CDR3 were assigned using IMGT germline references. Reads with weak V/J assignments (E-value above 1e-6), missing CDR3, stop codons, out-of-frame junctions, or ambiguous translated residues were removed. V3J clonotypes were defined by identical inferred V gene, J gene, and CDR3 amino acid sequence. The percentage overlap between two repertoires was calculated by dividing the number of shared unique clonotypes by the size of the smaller repertoire. Repertoire richness was assessed with RTK rarefaction, the Chao1 estimator, and Recon v2.1 estimates of unobserved clonotypes. Generation probabilities for all TCRbeta clonotypes obtained by the gDNA method from a handful of donors were computed using OLGA. Here the immuneACCESS table is served through TCRdb, limited to in-frame sequences with V and J called. Missing clones are a known gap in these copies; in checked studies unresolved V genes cover under half, and the rest lacks a known reason. V, J and clone size were drawn from that table, and D and trimming were deduced from the DNA. In all, the sample holds approximately 640,000 clones, and about nine tenths of those were seen once. Of the sample, 34% is held by the ten largest clones.

Inclusive of the bounding cysteine and phenylalanine, the CDR3 is 14 residues long. The only DNA kept is the CDR3, 42 bases in frame from the first base. CDR1 and CDR2 are read off the germline V gene as MNHEY and SVGAGI. A distance of 11 bases separates the germline ends of V and J, which lose 0 bases and 5 bases respectively. As concerns this clone: Its antigen is not yet known. The input lacks base qualities; no much larger clone sits a single base away.

Donors were healthy HIV-negative adults with no recently reported acute infections or vaccinations. All donors were Caucasian adults living in Nashville, Tennessee, USA. CD8 memory samples consisted of magnetically selected CD45RO+ cells combined with CCR7-negative CD45RA+ effector memory (TemRA) cells. Blood was obtained by leukapheresis, after which PBMCs were separated by Ficoll-Histopaque density gradient centrifugation and cryopreserved in liquid nitrogen vapor phase. Purity and quantity of every magnetically sorted T cell population were checked by analytical flow cytometry. From each sorted fraction, genomic DNA was isolated and quantified by UV absorbance on a Nanodrop 2000c. Study-wide findings and limitations: Naive subsets generally had larger estimated clonotype richness than memory subsets. Pairwise subsampling led to the expectation that sequencing depth would affect the degree of clonotype sharing among donors. Sampling was restricted to blood, and TCR repertoires in tissue are likely to differ from TCR repertoires in blood. Compared with non-shared clonotypes, clonotypes shared by all four sorted-subset donors had higher generation probabilities. Across four donors, approximately 4.9% of naive CD4, approximately 3.6% of naive CD8, 2.3% of memory CD4, and about 0.44% of memory CD8 clonotypes were shared. Because the study included a small number of donors, the genetic and exposure-history diversity represented was limited. Incomplete sequencing was indicated by rarefaction of sorted-subset datasets, despite the large sequencing depth.

The clonotype was recovered from a man younger than 35 in good health. Some clones in this sample may be carry-over from other donors' samples. Specimen: memory CD8+ T cells from PBMCs. This sample's cell subset or site label indicates: CD45RO+ cells pooled with CCR7-negative TemRA cells. This receptor chain uses TRBV6-5 and TRBJ2-7; the D region is possibly TRBD1 or TRBD2, each matching across 5 bases. The encoded CDR3 is CASSYSEGTHEQYF. Here is the DNA: TGTGCCAGCAGTTACTCGGAAGGGACCCACGAGCAGTACTTC.